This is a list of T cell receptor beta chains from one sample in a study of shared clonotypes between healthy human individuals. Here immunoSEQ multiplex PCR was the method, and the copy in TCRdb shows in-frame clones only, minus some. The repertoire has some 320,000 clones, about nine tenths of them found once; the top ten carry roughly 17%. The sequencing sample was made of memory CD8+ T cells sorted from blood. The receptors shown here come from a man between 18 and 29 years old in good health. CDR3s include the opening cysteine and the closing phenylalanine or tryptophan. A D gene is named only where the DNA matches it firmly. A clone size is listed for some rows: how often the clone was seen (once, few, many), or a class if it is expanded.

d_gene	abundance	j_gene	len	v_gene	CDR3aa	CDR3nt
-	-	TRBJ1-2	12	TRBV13	CASSLGDGGYTF	TGTGCCAGCAGCTTAGGAGATGGAGGCTACACCTTC
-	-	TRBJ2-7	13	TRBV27	CASSLMDGYEQYF	TGTGCCAGCAGTTTAATGGACGGCTACGAGCAGTACTTC
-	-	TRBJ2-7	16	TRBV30	CAWRGYLDSQNYEQYF	TGTGCCTGGAGGGGATACTTAGACTCACAGAACTACGAGCAGTACTTC
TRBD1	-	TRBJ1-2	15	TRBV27	CASSTGQGVNYGYTF	TGTGCCAGCAGTACGGGACAGGGAGTTAACTATGGCTACACCTTC
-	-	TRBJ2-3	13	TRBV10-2	CASSESQGDTQYF	TGCGCCAGCAGTGAGTCTCAGGGCGATACGCAGTATTTT
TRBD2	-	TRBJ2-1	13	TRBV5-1	CASSYPGLADPFF	TGCGCCAGCAGCTACCCCGGACTAGCGGATCCGTTCTTC
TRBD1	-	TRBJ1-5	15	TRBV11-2	CASSQGQGGDQPQHF	TGTGCCAGCAGCCAAGGACAGGGTGGGGATCAGCCCCAGCATTTT
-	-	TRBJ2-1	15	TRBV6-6	CASSQTSSSYNEQFF	TGTGCCAGCAGCCAAACTAGCAGCTCCTACAATGAGCAGTTCTTC
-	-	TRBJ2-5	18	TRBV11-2	CASTNGGTETLRGETQYF	TGTGCCAGCACCAACGGCGGGACAGAAACTCTCAGAGGAGAGACCCAGTACTTC
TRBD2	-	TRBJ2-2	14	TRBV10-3	CAITSGGYTGELFF	TGTGCCATCACTAGCGGGGGGTACACCGGGGAGCTGTTTTTT
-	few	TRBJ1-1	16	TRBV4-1	CASSQEDPGWNTEAFF	TGCGCCAGCAGCCAAGAAGACCCAGGGTGGAACACTGAAGCTTTCTTT
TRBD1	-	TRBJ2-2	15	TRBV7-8	CASSPRQGSTGEPSF	TGTGCCAGCAGCCCACGACAGGGGTCGACCGGGGAGCCGTCTTTT
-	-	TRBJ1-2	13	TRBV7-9	CASSSWERYGYTF	TGTGCCAGCAGCTCTTGGGAGCGCTATGGCTACACCTTC
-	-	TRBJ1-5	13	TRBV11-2	CASSLGGTQPQHF	TGTGCCAGCAGCTTGGGAGGTACGCAGCCCCAGCATTTT
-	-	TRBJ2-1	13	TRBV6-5	CASGATMYNEQFF	TGTGCCAGCGGAGCGACGATGTACAATGAGCAGTTCTTC
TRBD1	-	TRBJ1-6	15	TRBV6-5	CASQPSTGIDSPLHF	TGTGCCAGTCAGCCCTCGACAGGGATTGATTCACCCCTCCACTTT
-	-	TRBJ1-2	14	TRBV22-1	CPGSDMRTGYGYTF	TGTCCTGGGAGCGATATGCGGACTGGATATGGCTACACCTTC